The T cell receptor (beta chain) described here comes from a study of cytomegalovirus exposure and HLA in healthy donors. Notes on the study in general: Analysis was performed later, and it showed HLA-associated TCR beta chains to be more clonally expanded than equally common others. It was 160 or so TCR beta chains that were listed as cytomegalovirus-associated. The classifier reportedly diagnosed cytomegalovirus status with high sensitivity and specificity.

It was with 60 Vbeta and 13 Jbeta primers that the PCR ran. Here immunoSEQ multiplex PCR was the method, and the copy in TCRdb shows in-frame clones only, minus some. The sample consists of about 50,000 clones, 77% of them appearing once. For this clone: Antigen specificity is unknown.

CDR1 is MGHRA and CDR2 is YSYEKL in the germline V gene. V lost 0 bases, J lost 6 bases, and 18 bases lay in between. The CDR3 runs to 17 residues. The source is a middle-aged woman in good health and CMV-seropositive. The chain joins TRBV4-1 to TRBJ1-5; D is possibly TRBD1 (6 bases). The specimen was PBMCs. CDR3 bases: TGCGCCAGCAGCCAAGAAGGGGGTCCCTTCACGGGTCAGCCCCAGCATTTT. Translation gives CASSQEGGPFTGQPQHF.